Listed below are T cell receptor beta chains from one sample, sequenced in a study of regulatory T cells in long-lasting Graves disease. TCRdb ran MiXCR on the multiplex PCR reads and lists one entry per CDR3 protein. Of 550,000 to 600,000 distinct CDR3 sequences listed, around 16% were seen once; the top ten hold 9.5% to 15%. The sample was also linked to a second study, of T cells in Graves' hyperthyroidism and ophthalmopathy.

Material: peripheral blood mononuclear cells (PBMCs), obtained at new diagnosis, from a patient treated with antithyroid drugs. Every receptor here comes from a young man with Graves disease. The CDR3 runs from the conserved cysteine through the conserved F or W.

v_call: TRBV20-1
cdr3_aa: CSFTGGVGYTF

v_call: TRBV7-9
cdr3_aa: CASSLGGLDRVLSNYGYTF

v_call: TRBV20-1
cdr3_aa: CSARAGQANTGELFF

v_call: TRBV30
cdr3_aa: CAWSVLWNTEAFF

v_call: TRBV6-1
cdr3_aa: CASTPRHRDTEAFF

v_call: TRBV20-1
cdr3_aa: CSAREYLAGGTDTQYF

v_call: TRBV30
cdr3_aa: CAWSGGLGEKLFF

v_call: TRBV2
cdr3_aa: CAGDEGANQPQHF

v_call: TRBV19
cdr3_aa: CASSRKRTGVSSPFYEQYF

v_call: TRBV6-1
cdr3_aa: CASTSTGNTEAFF

v_call: TRBV15
cdr3_aa: CATSSPGQINEQFF

v_call: TRBV4-2
cdr3_aa: CASSQVRNEQYF

v_call: TRBV10-3
cdr3_aa: CATGDRGPQETQYF

v_call: TRBV7-2
cdr3_aa: CASSLDISSGSEQYF

v_call: TRBV9
cdr3_aa: CASSPRTGWVPEQYF

v_call: TRBV7-8
cdr3_aa: CASSVVGTGVFEQYF

v_call: TRBV7-2
cdr3_aa: CASSPGGGTSYEQYF

v_call: TRBV12-3/TRBV12-4
cdr3_aa: CASTPGWRNQPQHF

v_call: TRBV27
cdr3_aa: CASRTGGNEQFF

v_call: TRBV7-2
cdr3_aa: CASSLGGGGRVYEQYF

v_call: TRBV5-4
cdr3_aa: CASSLTSGMGEQYF

v_call: TRBV24-1
cdr3_aa: CATSDSGQGSPDTQYF

v_call: TRBV29-1
cdr3_aa: CSVSDRASGNTIYF

v_call: TRBV15
cdr3_aa: CATTSGSATDTQYF

v_call: TRBV24-1
cdr3_aa: CATSDSVVGSTDTQYF

v_call: TRBV11-2
cdr3_aa: CASSLEASGRAEEQFF

v_call: TRBV4-1
cdr3_aa: CASSQRGLAGGRGSTDTQYF

v_call: TRBV28
cdr3_aa: CASSTRRGDGYTF

v_call: TRBV30
cdr3_aa: CAWSRGGDQPQHF

v_call: TRBV6-2/TRBV6-3
cdr3_aa: CASSEKDSGRFYDEQFF

v_call: TRBV20-1
cdr3_aa: CSASGGAGTQYF

v_call: TRBV28
cdr3_aa: CASSYAPRTSGSYEQYF

v_call: TRBV28
cdr3_aa: CAGGRSTNEKLFF

v_call: TRBV27
cdr3_aa: CASSSGWDTGELFF

v_call: TRBV2
cdr3_aa: CATGGIGGTEAFF

v_call: TRBV6-1
cdr3_aa: CASTHGRGQDEQYF

v_call: TRBV24-1
cdr3_aa: CATSPSTGTDTQYF

v_call: TRBV20-1
cdr3_aa: CSASTGLKNIQYF

v_call: TRBV9
cdr3_aa: CASSVEGRSAYNEQFF

v_call: TRBV28
cdr3_aa: CASSSPGMETQYF

v_call: TRBV20-1
cdr3_aa: CSAHPDGRFHNEQFF

v_call: TRBV20-1
cdr3_aa: CSARDVGRGGEQYF

v_call: TRBV3-1
cdr3_aa: CASSQIGATNEKLFF

v_call: TRBV18
cdr3_aa: CASSPRQISTDTQYF

v_call: TRBV27
cdr3_aa: CASSSPGDGHTEAFF

v_call: TRBV4-1
cdr3_aa: CASSQEGVAGVPREQYF

v_call: TRBV7-6
cdr3_aa: CASSPGTGGMDTQYF